This TCR beta chain was sequenced in a study of OX40 agonist ivuxolimab in advanced cancers. Findings and limits, study-wide: Relative to CD4+ cells, CD8+ T cells on average had more expanded clones. Among the lowest peripheral clonal expansion occurred in 0.1-3.0 mg/kg partial responders.

Remarks on this clone: Its matching antigen is unknown.

TCRdb's copy holds only in-frame clones and misses some; the assay was immunoSEQ multiplex PCR. The table has tens of thousands of clones, about 94% seen once. This CDR3 has 14 amino acids. V shed 6 bases and J shed 2 bases, with 11 bases lying between them. In germline, CDR1 is SQVTM, CDR2 ANQGSEA. The sequence was collected from an adult with an advanced solid tumor such as melanoma, head and neck, liver or kidney cancer. The starting material was CD4+ or CD8+ T cells sorted from blood, obtained in a trial of the OX40 agonist ivuxolimab. The chain carries TRBV29-1 and TRBJ2-6, with D perhaps TRBD2 (5 bases). This chain's CDR3 is CSVVTSTGANVLTF. The CDR3 DNA follows: TGCAGCGTGGTAACTAGTACTGGGGCCAACGTCCTGACTTTC.